Detailed here is one T cell receptor beta chain. Antigen: not known. Germline loops: CDR1 SGHRS, CDR2 YFSETQ. CDR3 size: 18 residues. V was cut by 1 base and J by 5 bases, with 24 bases left in between. The repertoire was sequenced with immunoSEQ multiplex PCR; TCRdb's copy has only in-frame clones and lacks some. Among around 1,900,000 clones, around 93% were seen once, and the ten largest hold about 1.7%. In the naive CD8 group, cells lacked CD45RO and were positively selected for CCR7, so terminally differentiated effector memory CD45RA+ cells were left out. The sample originates from a study of shared clonotypes between healthy human individuals. Study-wide results and caveats: With few donors, the genetic and exposure-history diversity represented was limited.

This clonotype was obtained from a man between 18 and 35 years old in good health. Some clones in this sample may be carry-over from other donors' samples. The chain joins TRBV5-1 to TRBJ1-2, with a tentative D call TRBD1 (5 bases). The sample comprised naive CD8+ T cells from PBMCs. The CDR3 loop is CASSLNGQGTATRYGYTF. The CDR3 DNA is TGCGCCAGCAGCTTGAATGGCCAGGGCACAGCCACCCGTTATGGCTACACCTTC. The full variable domain, completed using reference TRBV5-1 and TRBJ1-2, is KAGVTQTPRYLIKTRGQQVTLSCSPISGHRSVSWYQQTPGQGLQFLFEYFSETQRNKGNFPGRFSGRQFSNSRSEMNVSTLELGDSALYLCASSLNGQGTATRYGYTFGSGTRLTVV.